This T cell receptor (beta chain) was found in a study of beta chain features in type 1 diabetes. Every bit of the isolated RNA underwent reverse transcription, so sequencing read expressed TCRB transcripts. For naive, central memory and regulatory T cell samples, reads averaged around 3.8 million. The protocol was immunoSEQ multiplex PCR, while the TCRdb copy is restricted to in-frame clones and leaves out a portion. The data contain about half a million clones, 30% of them singletons. Blood was collected once per donor into heparin, averaging approximately 0.11 L. Over 95% purity was reached by all sorted populations. This TCR was sampled from a man aged 18-30 years in good health. Sequencing used naive CD4+ T cells from blood.

CDR3 sequence reads: CASSEDSTSGNTIYF. CDR3 bases: TGTGCCAGCAGTGAAGACAGCACCTCTGGAAACACCATATATTTT. The rearrangement uses TRBV25-1 and TRBJ1-3, with D possibly TRBD1 on 5 matching bases. Trimming shortened V by 2 bases and J by 0 bases, and 8 bases separated the two germline ends. Germline V gene sequence: CDR1 MGHDK, CDR2 SYGVNS. The CDR3 runs to 15 residues.